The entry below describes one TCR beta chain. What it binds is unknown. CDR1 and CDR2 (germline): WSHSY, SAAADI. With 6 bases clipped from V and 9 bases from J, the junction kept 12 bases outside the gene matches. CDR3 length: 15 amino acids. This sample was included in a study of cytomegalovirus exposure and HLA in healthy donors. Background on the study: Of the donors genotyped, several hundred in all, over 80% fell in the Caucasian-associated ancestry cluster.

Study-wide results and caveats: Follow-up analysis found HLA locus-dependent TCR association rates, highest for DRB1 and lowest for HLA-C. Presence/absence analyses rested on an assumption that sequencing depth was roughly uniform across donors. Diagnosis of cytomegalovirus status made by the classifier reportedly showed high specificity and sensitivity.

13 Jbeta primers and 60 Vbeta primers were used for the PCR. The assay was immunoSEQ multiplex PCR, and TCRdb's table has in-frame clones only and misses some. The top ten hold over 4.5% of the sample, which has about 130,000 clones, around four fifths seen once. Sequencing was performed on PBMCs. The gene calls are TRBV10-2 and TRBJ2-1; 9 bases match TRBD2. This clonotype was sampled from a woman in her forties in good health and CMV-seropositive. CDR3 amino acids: CASRAYGTSYGEQFF. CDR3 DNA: TGCGCCAGCAGGGCCTACGGGACTAGCTACGGTGAGCAGTTCTTC.